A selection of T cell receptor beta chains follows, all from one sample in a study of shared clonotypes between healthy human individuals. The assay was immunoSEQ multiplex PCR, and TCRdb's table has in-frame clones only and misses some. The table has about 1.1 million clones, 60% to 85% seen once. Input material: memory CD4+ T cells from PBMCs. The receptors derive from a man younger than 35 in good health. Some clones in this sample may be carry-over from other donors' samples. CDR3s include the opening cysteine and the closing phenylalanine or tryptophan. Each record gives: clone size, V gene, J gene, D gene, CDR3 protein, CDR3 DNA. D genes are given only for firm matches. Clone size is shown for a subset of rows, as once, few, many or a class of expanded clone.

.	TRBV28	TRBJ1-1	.	CASSARHTEAFF	TGTGCCAGCAGTGCTAGACACACTGAAGCTTTCTTT
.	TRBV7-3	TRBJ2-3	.	CASSRGSASTDTQYF	TGTGCCAGCAGCCGGGGATCAGCCAGCACAGATACGCAGTATTTT
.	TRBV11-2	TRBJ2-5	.	CASSSWVPGTETQYF	TGTGCCAGCAGCTCCTGGGTTCCGGGGACAGAGACCCAGTACTTC
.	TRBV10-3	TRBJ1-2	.	CAIRYSGDDYGYTF	TGTGCCATCAGATATTCGGGGGATGACTATGGCTACACCTTC
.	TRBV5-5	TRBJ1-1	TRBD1	CASLQGVVNTEAFF	TGTGCCAGTTTACAGGGGGTCGTGAACACTGAAGCTTTCTTT
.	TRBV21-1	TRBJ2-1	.	CASNEKAGGTRGFF	TGTGCCAGCAACGAAAAGGCTGGGGGAACCCGGGGGTTCTTC
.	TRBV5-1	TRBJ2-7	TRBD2	CASRAGASAYEQYF	TGCGCCAGCAGAGCGGGAGCCTCCGCCTACGAGCAGTACTTC
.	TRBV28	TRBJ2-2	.	CASRSEQVTGELFF	TGTGCCAGCAGATCCGAACAGGTCACCGGGGAGCTGTTTTTT
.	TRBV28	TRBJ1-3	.	CASSPPSGNTIYF	TGTGCCAGCAGTCCCCCCTCTGGAAACACCATATATTTT
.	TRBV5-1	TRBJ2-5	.	CASSPGLMGQETQYF	TGCGCCAGCAGCCCGGGTTTAATGGGCCAAGAGACCCAGTACTTC
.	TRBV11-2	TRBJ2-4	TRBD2	CASSLGGLAGSKNIQYF	TGTGCCAGCAGCTTAGGGGGCCTAGCGGGATCCAAAAACATTCAGTACTTC
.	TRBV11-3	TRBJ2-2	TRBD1	CASSQRGQGDTGELFF	TGTGCCAGCAGCCAGAGGGGGCAGGGGGACACCGGGGAGCTGTTTTTT
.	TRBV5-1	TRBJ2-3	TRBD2	CASSFRASGSGTDTQYF	TGCGCCAGCAGCTTTAGGGCTAGCGGGAGTGGTACAGATACGCAGTATTTT
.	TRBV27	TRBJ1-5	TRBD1	CASSLQRQGLFNQPQHF	TGTGCCAGCAGTTTGCAACGACAGGGCTTATTCAATCAGCCCCAGCATTTT
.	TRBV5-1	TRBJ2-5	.	CASSWARGAEETQYF	TGCGCCAGCAGCTGGGCGAGGGGGGCCGAAGAGACCCAGTACTTC
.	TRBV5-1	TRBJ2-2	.	CASGNPKGELFF	TGCGCCAGCGGGAACCCCAAAGGGGAGCTGTTTTTT
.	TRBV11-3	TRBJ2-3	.	CASSLAQGTDTQYF	TGTGCCAGCAGCTTGGCGCAGGGCACAGATACGCAGTATTTT
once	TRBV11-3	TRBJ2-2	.	CASSLSAAGELFF	TGTGCCAGCAGCTTATCCGCGGCGGGGGAGCTGTTTTTT
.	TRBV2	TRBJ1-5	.	CASRLEGGVYSNQPQHF	TGTGCCAGCCGGTTGGAGGGGGGCGTATATAGCAATCAGCCCCAGCATTTT
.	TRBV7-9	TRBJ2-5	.	CASSGVNRQETQYF	TGTGCCAGCAGCGGCGTCAACCGACAAGAGACCCAGTACTTC
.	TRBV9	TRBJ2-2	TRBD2	CASSVGAGGTGELFF	TGTGCCAGCAGCGTAGGAGCGGGAGGAACCGGGGAGCTGTTTTTT
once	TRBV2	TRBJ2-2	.	CASSVATNTGELFF	TGTGCCAGCAGTGTCGCCACTAACACCGGGGAGCTGTTTTTT
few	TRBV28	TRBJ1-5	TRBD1	CASSTQTGGQPQHF	TGTGCCAGCAGTACCCAGACAGGGGGACAGCCCCAGCATTTT
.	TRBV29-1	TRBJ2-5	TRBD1	CSASGGEETQYF	TGCAGCGCGTCAGGGGGTGAAGAGACCCAGTACTTC
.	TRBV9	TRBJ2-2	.	CASSGPAVSGNTGELFF	TGTGCCAGCAGCGGACCTGCAGTTAGTGGGAACACCGGGGAGCTGTTTTTT
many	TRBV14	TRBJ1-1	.	CASSQDWTEAFF	TGTGCCAGCAGCCAAGACTGGACTGAAGCTTTCTTT
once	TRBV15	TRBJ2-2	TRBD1	CATRGQGAVGELFF	TGTGCCACCAGAGGACAGGGGGCGGTCGGGGAGCTGTTTTTT
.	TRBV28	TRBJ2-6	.	CASRPGTSGANVLTF	TGTGCCAGCAGACCTGGGACCTCTGGGGCCAACGTCCTGACTTTC
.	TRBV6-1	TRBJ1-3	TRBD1	CASQSRQGTGNTIYF	TGTGCCAGCCAAAGTCGACAGGGAACTGGAAACACCATATATTTT
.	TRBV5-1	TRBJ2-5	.	CASSLTGTEEETQYF	TGCGCCAGCAGCTTAACCGGGACGGAGGAAGAGACCCAGTACTTC
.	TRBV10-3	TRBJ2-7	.	CAISEGRNSYEQYF	TGTGCCATCAGTGAAGGGCGGAACTCCTACGAGCAGTACTTC
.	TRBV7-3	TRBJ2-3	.	CASSPQGRDTDTQYF	TGTGCCAGCAGTCCCCAGGGGCGAGACACAGATACGCAGTATTTT
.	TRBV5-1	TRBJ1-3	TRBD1	CASSTNPAGTARNTIYF	TGCGCCAGCAGCACTAACCCCGCCGGGACAGCAAGGAACACCATATATTTT
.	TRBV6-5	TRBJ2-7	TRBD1	CASSLDRGYEQYF	TGTGCCAGCAGCCTCGACAGGGGCTACGAGCAGTACTTC
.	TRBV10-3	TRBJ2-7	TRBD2	CAISEQREGREQYF	TGTGCCATCAGTGAGCAGCGGGAGGGCCGGGAGCAGTACTTC
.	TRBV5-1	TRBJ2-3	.	CASSSIGDTQYF	TGCGCCAGCAGCTCGATTGGAGATACGCAGTATTTT
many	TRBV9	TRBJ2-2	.	CASSQRAGVMGGELFF	TGTGCCAGCAGCCAACGTGCCGGGGTCATGGGCGGGGAGCTGTTTTTT
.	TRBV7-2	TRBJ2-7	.	CASSRVGVGTYEQYF	TGTGCCAGCAGCCGGGTGGGGGTCGGCACCTACGAGCAGTACTTC
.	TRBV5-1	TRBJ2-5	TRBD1	CASSLQGRETQYF	TGCGCCAGCAGCTTACAGGGGCGGGAGACCCAGTACTTC
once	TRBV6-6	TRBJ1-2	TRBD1	CASSYLWGTGLYGYTF	TGTGCCAGCAGTTACTTGTGGGGGACAGGCCTCTATGGCTACACCTTC
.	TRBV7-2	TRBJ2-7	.	CASSLSSGILGDEQYF	TGTGCCAGCAGCTTAAGTTCGGGCATTCTGGGTGACGAGCAGTACTTC